This TCR beta chain was recorded in a study of blood T cell repertoires in COVID-19. Study information: The United States, Italy and Spain provided the acute and convalescent COVID-19 samples.

Germline loops: CDR1 LGHDT, CDR2 YNNKEL (reference sequence). The V gene lost 4 bases and the J gene lost 6 bases, with 16 bases spanning the gap. This CDR3 comprises 15 residues. Per the original data handling: Estimated nucleated cell counts came from reference gene primer amplification. Repertoires were generated with immunoSEQ multiplex PCR, while TCRdb's copy carries only in-frame clones and drops some. The DNA was the basis for D and trimming; V, J and clone size are from that table. Of under 250,000 clones in the sample, around 82% were seen once. V is TRBV3-1 (or the pseudogene TRBV3-2) and J is TRBJ1-5; D might be TRBD1 (5 bases). The sample was peripheral blood. The receptor's source is a woman older than 75 with acute or convalescent COVID-19. CDR3 sequence: CASSRRGGASQPQHF. In DNA, the CDR3 is TGTGCCAGCAGCCGAAGAGGTGGGGCCTCTCAGCCCCAGCATTTT.